The table lists the clone carrying this T cell receptor beta chain with a few counts. These data are taken from a study of shared clonotypes between healthy human individuals. About the study: The donor group consisted of two women and three men, aged 18 to 49.

Genomic DNA per cell subset filled all wells of several immunoSEQ plates. Profiling relied on immunoSEQ multiplex PCR, and the TCRdb table lists in-frame clones only, not all of them. The sample records about 110,000 clones, 67% being singletons. CD8 memory was a combination that joined CD45RO+ cells with CCR7-negative CD45RA+ TemRA cells. This TCR derives from a woman aged 25 to 39 in good health. The sequenced sample consisted of memory CD8+ T cells sorted from blood. The subset was: CD45RO+ cells pooled with CCR7-negative TemRA cells.

CDR3 protein: CASSDSGQTHTGELFF. For the CDR3, the DNA is TGTGCCAGCAGCGATTCGGGACAGACCCACACCGGGGAGCTGTTTTTT. The chain is built from TRBV4-2 and TRBJ2-2, with 7 bases identical to TRBD1. CDR3 length equals 16 residues. CDR1 and CDR2 (germline): LGHNA, YNFKEQ. V shed 5 bases and J 3 bases; nucleotides not matched to a gene: 9.